This TCR beta chain was found in a study of cytomegalovirus exposure and HLA in healthy donors. Study results and limitations: Researchers reported that a few CMV-associated chains were confirmed in vitro as CMV antigen-specific. Across donors, presence/absence analyses took sequencing depth to be roughly uniform. Later work showed greater clonal expansion in HLA-associated TCR beta chains than in equally common others.

PCR used 60 Vbeta primers and 13 Jbeta primers. The protocol was immunoSEQ multiplex PCR, while the TCRdb copy is restricted to in-frame clones and leaves out a portion. This table lists 150,000 or so clones. Germline CDR1 MNHEY, CDR2 SVGAGI. The CDR3 is 15 residues long. J was trimmed by 4 bases and V by 4 bases; bases with no gene match: 8. As for this clone: Its antigen is still unknown.

The V and J genes are TRBV6-5 and TRBJ1-1; 8 bases are shared with TRBD1. The origin of this receptor is a woman between 18 and 29 years old in good health and CMV-seronegative. The sample was PBMCs. For the CDR3, the DNA is TGTGCCAGCAGTTCCGGGACAGGCGTCGGCACTGAAGCTTTCTTT. Protein: CASSSGTGVGTEAFF.